The 5 T cell receptor beta chains listed next were all sequenced from one sample in a study of T-cell reconstitution after alpha-beta-depleted transplantation in children. Construction of the TCRbeta library involved unique molecular identifiers. In TCRdb, the PCR reads were re-called with MiXCR into one record per CDR3 protein. The sample comprises 210,000 or so distinct CDR3 sequences, roughly 11% of which are singletons, and under 30% rests with the top ten. The specimen comprised PBMCs, sampled before TCRalphabeta/CD19-depleted stem cell transplant. The source of these receptors is a child under two years old with acute myeloid leukemia, due to receive a stem cell transplant.

This clonotype was detected many times. The CDR3 sequence: CSVGDRGRVETQYF. CDR3 coding DNA: TGCAGCGTTGGGGACAGGGGGCGGGTAGAGACCCAGTACTTC. The V gene is TRBV29-1, the J gene TRBJ2-5, with TRBD1 matching 12 bases. The J segment lost 4 bases and the V segment lost 4 bases, leaving 4 bases of the junction unmatched. The germline V gene encodes CDR1 SQVTM and CDR2 ANQGSEA. The CDR3 totals 14 residues. The whole variable domain, remainder taken from reference TRBV29-1 and TRBJ2-5, is SAVISQKPSRDICQRGTSLTIQCQVDSQVTMMFWYRQQPGQSLTLIATANQGSEATYESGFVIDKFPISRPNLTFSTLTVSNMSPEDSSIYLCSVGDRGRVETQYFGPGTRLLVL.

At least ten counts were recorded for this clonotype. This chain uses TRBV27 with TRBJ1-6; D not certain. Trimming pared 0 bases from V and 12 bases from J, leaving 6 bases between. The CDR3 loop spans 12 amino acids. Germline V lookup: CDR1 MNHEY, CDR2 SMNVEV (reference sequence). The CDR3 DNA reads as TGTGCCAGCAGTTTATCGACCGGACCCCTCCACTTT. Encoded protein: CASSLSTGPLHF.

This clonotype was seen repeatedly, ten times or more. The chain links TRBV6-4 to TRBJ2-7; D unresolved. Germline V gives CDR1 MRHNA, CDR2 SNTAGT. This CDR3 region has 14 residues. V gave up 0 bases and J gave up 1 base, with 7 bases separating them. In DNA, the CDR3 is TGTGCCAGCAGTGACTCAGGTTTGTCCTACGAGCAGTACTTC. It codes for CASSDSGLSYEQYF.

The V and J genes are TRBV10-3 and TRBJ2-3, with 11 bases fitting TRBD2. CDR3 length: 15 amino acids. Trimming cost V 6 bases and J 2 bases; bases outside gene matches: 4. Germline V CDR1 and CDR2: ENHRY, SYGVKD. CDR3 region: CAISPGLADTDTQYF. DNA of the CDR3: TGTGCCATCAGCCCGGGACTAGCGGACACAGATACGCAGTATTTT.

This clonotype was seen only a few times. J is TRBJ2-1 and V is TRBV7-2; tentative D call: TRBD1 (6 bases). CDR1 is SGHTA and CDR2 is FQGNSA in the germline V gene. Trimming left V 2 bases short and J 7 bases short, with 9 bases between. The CDR3 spans 13 residues. For the CDR3, the DNA is TGTGCCAGCAGCTTAAGGGGGTGGAATGAGCAGTTCTTC. Translating gives CASSLRGWNEQFF.